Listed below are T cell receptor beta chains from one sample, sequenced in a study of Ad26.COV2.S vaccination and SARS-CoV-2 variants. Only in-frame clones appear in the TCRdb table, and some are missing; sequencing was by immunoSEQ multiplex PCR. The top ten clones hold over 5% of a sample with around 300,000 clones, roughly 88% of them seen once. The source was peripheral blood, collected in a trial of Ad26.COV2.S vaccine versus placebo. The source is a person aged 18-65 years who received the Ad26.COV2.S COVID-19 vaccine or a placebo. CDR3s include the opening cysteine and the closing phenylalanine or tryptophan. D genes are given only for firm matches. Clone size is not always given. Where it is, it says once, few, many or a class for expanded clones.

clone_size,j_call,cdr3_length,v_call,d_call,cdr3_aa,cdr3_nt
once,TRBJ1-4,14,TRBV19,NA,CASSEDQGNEKLFF,TGTGCCAGTAGTGAGGATCAGGGGAATGAAAAACTGTTTTTT
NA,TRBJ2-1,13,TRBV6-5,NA,CASSRDLYNEQFF,TGTGCCAGCAGCCGAGACCTCTACAATGAGCAGTTCTTC
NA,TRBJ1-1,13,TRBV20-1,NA,CSASYVSNTEAFF,TGCAGTGCTAGTTATGTTTCCAACACTGAAGCTTTCTTT
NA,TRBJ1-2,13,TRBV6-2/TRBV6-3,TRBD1,CASSSQGIWGYTF,TGTGCCAGCAGTTCACAGGGGATCTGGGGCTACACCTTC
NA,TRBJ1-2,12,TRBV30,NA,CAWMGAWNGYTF,TGTGCCTGGATGGGGGCTTGGAATGGCTACACCTTC
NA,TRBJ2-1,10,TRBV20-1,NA,CSAEVYEQFF,TGCAGTGCTGAGGTATACGAGCAGTTCTTC
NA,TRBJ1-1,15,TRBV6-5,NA,CASTKGDTANTEAFF,TGTGCCAGCACTAAGGGAGACACAGCGAACACTGAAGCTTTCTTT
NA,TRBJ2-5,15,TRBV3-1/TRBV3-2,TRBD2,CASSQIAGVPETQYF,TGTGCCAGCAGCCAAATAGCGGGAGTCCCAGAGACCCAGTACTTC
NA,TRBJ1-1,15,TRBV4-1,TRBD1,CASSRGQGANTEAFF,TGCGCCAGCAGCCGCGGACAGGGGGCGAACACTGAAGCTTTCTTT
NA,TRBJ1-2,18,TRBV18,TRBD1,CASSLPTEPGQGIYGYTF,TGTGCCAGCTCACTACCAACCGAACCGGGACAGGGTATCTATGGCTACACCTTC
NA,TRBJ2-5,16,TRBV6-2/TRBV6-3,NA,CASSFLLFAGRETQYF,TGTGCCAGCAGTTTCCTTCTGTTTGCGGGGCGGGAGACCCAGTACTTC
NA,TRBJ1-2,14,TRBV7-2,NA,CASSLWDAEVGYTF,TGTGCCAGCAGCTTATGGGACGCGGAGGTCGGCTACACCTTC
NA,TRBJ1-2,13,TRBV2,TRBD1,CASSMDRNYGYTF,TGTGCCAGCAGTATGGACAGGAACTATGGCTACACCTTC